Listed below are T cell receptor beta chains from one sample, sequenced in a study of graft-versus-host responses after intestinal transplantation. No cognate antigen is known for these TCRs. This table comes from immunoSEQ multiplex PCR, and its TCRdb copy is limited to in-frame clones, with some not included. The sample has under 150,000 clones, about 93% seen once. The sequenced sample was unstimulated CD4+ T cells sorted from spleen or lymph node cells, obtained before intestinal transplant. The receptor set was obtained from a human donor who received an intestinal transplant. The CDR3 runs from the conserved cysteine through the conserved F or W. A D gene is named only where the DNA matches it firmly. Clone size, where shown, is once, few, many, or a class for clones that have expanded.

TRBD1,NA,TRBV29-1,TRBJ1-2,CSVRRQGADYGYTF,TGCAGCGTTAGGAGACAGGGGGCTGACTATGGCTACACCTTC
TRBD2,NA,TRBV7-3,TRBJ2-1,CASSLAPGLAPDEQFF,TGTGCCAGCAGCTTAGCGCCGGGACTAGCGCCCGATGAGCAGTTCTTC
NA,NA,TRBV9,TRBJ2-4,CASSVGTAKNIQYF,TGTGCCAGCAGCGTAGGGACAGCCAAAAACATTCAGTACTTC
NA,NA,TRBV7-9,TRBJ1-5,CASSLNHQPQHF,TGTGCCAGCAGCCTAAATCATCAGCCCCAGCATTTT
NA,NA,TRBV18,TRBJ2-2,CASSPNFRAGRWTGELFF,TGTGCCAGCTCACCAAATTTTAGAGCAGGGCGGTGGACCGGGGAGCTGTTTTTT
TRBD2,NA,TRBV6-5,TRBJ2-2,CASSSLLAGDYGELFF,TGTGCCAGCAGTTCCCTTTTAGCGGGAGATTACGGGGAGCTGTTTTTT
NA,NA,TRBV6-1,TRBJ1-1,CASSERSGGAGRNTEAFF,TGTGCCAGCAGTGAAAGGTCTGGAGGGGCAGGTCGAAACACTGAAGCTTTCTTT
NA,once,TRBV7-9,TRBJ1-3,CASSPQISGNTIYF,TGTGCCAGCAGCCCACAGATCTCTGGAAACACCATATATTTT
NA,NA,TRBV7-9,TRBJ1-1,CASSLFTLPQNTEAFF,TGTGCCAGCAGCTTATTTACCCTCCCTCAAAACACTGAAGCTTTCTTT
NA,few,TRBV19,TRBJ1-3,CASSSLNRDTSGNTIYF,TGTGCCAGTAGTTCCTTAAACAGGGATACCTCTGGAAACACCATATATTTT
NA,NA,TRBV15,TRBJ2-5,CATSRDLRIGETQYF,TGTGCCACCAGCAGAGATCTGAGGATAGGTGAGACCCAGTACTTC
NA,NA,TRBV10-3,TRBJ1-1,CAISEVEGRTEAFF,TGTGCCATCAGTGAGGTTGAGGGGAGGACTGAAGCTTTCTTT
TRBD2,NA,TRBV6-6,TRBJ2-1,CASSYSWTSGNEQFF,TGTGCCAGCAGTTACTCGTGGACTAGCGGAAATGAGCAGTTCTTC
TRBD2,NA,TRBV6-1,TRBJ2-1,CASSEFGLAGVEVFF,TGTGCCAGCAGTGAATTCGGACTAGCGGGAGTTGAGGTGTTCTTC
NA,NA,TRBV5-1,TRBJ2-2,CASSSIDRNTGELFF,TGCGCCAGCAGCTCCATTGACAGGAACACCGGGGAGCTGTTTTTT
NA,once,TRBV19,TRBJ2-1,CASSMAFVYEQFF,TGTGCCAGTAGTATGGCTTTTGTCTATGAGCAGTTCTTC
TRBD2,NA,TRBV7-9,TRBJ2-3,CASSAPLAESTDTQYF,TGTGCCAGCAGCGCCCCACTAGCGGAGAGCACAGATACGCAGTATTTT
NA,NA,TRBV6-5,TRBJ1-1,CASRHRDTMNTEAFF,TGTGCCAGCAGGCACCGGGACACCATGAACACTGAAGCTTTCTTT
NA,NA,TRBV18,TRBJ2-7,CASSPTSSYEQYF,TGTGCCAGCTCACCAACTAGCTCCTACGAGCAGTACTTC
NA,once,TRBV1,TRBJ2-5,CTSSQDPREGGETQYF,TGCACCAGCAGCCAAGATCCGCGGGAGGGAGGGGAGACCCAGTACTTC
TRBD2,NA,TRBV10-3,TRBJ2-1,CAISGIGTSGKVYNEQFF,TGTGCCATCAGTGGTATTGGGACTAGCGGGAAAGTCTACAATGAGCAGTTCTTC
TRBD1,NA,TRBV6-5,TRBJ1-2,CASSKGQVGYTF,TGTGCCAGCAGTAAAGGACAGGTTGGCTACACCTTC
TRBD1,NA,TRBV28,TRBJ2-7,CASRLAGQGVSYEQYF,TGTGCCAGCAGGTTGGCGGGACAGGGGGTCTCCTACGAGCAGTACTTC
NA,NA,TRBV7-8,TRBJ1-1,CASSLIWGQDTEAFF,TGTGCCAGCAGCTTAATCTGGGGGCAGGACACTGAAGCTTTCTTT
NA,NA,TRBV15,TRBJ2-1,CATSRNLGDEQFF,TGTGCCACCAGCAGAAACTTGGGGGATGAGCAGTTCTTC
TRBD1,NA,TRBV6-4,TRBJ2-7,CARQGAISYEQYF,TGTGCCAGACAGGGGGCGATCTCCTACGAGCAGTACTTC